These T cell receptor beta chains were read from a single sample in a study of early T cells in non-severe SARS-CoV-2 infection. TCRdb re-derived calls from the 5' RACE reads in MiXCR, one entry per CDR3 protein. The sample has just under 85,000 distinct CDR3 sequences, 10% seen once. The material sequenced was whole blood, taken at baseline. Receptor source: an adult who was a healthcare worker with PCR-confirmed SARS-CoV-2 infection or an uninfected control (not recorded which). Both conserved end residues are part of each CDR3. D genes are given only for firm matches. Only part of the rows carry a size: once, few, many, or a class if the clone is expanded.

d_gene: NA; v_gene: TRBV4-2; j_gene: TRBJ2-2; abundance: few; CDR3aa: CASSLTGNTGELFF; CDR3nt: TGTGCCAGCAGCCTGACAGGGAACACCGGGGAGCTGTTTTTT
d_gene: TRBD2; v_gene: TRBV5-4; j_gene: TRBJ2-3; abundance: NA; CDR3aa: CASSLKLAGDTDTQYF; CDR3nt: TGTGCCAGCAGCTTGAAGCTAGCGGGGGACACAGATACGCAGTATTTT
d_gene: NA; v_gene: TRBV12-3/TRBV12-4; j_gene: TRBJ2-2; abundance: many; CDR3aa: CASTSTSIFDTGELFF; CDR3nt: TGTGCCAGCACCTCCACCAGTATCTTCGACACCGGGGAGCTGTTTTTT
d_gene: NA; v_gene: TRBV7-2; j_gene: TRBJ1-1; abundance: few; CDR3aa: CASLEAFF; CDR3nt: TGTGCCAGCCTTGAAGCTTTCTTT
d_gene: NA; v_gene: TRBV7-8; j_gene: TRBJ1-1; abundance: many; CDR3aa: CASSPARGNTEAFF; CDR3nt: TGTGCCAGCAGCCCAGCCAGAGGGAACACTGAAGCTTTCTTT
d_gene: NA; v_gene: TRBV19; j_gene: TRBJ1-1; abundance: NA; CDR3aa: CASSIGVTTEAFF; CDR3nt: TGTGCCAGTAGTATAGGGGTTACGACTGAAGCTTTCTTT
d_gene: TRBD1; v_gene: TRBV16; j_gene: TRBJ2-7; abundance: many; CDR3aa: CASSQLGQPYEQYF; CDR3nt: TGTGCCAGCAGCCAATTGGGACAGCCCTACGAGCAGTACTTC
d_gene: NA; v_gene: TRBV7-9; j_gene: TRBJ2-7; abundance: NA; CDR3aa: CASSPVLGQYF; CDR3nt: TGTGCCAGCAGCCCCGTACTGGGGCAGTACTTC
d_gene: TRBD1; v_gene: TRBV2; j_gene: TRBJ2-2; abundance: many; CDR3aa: CASRKQGPPGELFF; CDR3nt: TGTGCCAGCAGGAAACAGGGGCCACCCGGGGAGCTGTTTTTT
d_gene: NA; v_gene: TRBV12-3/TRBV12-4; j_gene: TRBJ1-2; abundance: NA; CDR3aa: CASRGDGYGYTF; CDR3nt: TGTGCCAGCAGGGGGGACGGCTATGGCTACACCTTC
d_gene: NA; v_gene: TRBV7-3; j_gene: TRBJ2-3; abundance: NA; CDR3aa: CASSLSGGVTDTQYF; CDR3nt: TGTGCCAGCAGCTTAAGCGGGGGCGTCACAGATACGCAGTATTTT
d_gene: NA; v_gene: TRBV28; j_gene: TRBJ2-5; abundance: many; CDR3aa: CASSSGSLGDETQYF; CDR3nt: TGTGCCAGCAGTTCTGGGAGCCTGGGAGACGAGACCCAGTACTTC
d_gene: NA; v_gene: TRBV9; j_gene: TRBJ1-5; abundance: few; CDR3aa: CASSVDDDTPQHF; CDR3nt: TGTGCCAGCAGCGTAGACGATGATACGCCCCAGCATTTT
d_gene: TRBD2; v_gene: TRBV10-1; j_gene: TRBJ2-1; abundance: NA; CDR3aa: CASSDLAGANNEQFF; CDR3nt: TGCGCCAGCAGTGATCTAGCGGGAGCCAACAATGAGCAGTTCTTC
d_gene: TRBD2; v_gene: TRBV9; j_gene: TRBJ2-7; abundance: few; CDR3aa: CASSAGDYGYEQYF; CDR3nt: TGTGCCAGCAGCGCCGGGGACTACGGGTACGAGCAGTACTTC
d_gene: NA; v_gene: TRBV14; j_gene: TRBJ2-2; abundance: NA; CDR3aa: CASSQFAGATGELFF; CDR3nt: TGTGCCAGCAGCCAATTCGCGGGGGCCACCGGGGAGCTGTTTTTT
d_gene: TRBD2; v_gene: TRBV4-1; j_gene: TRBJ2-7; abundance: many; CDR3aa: CASSLPGGRYEQYF; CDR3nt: TGCGCCAGCAGCCTACCGGGGGGGAGATACGAGCAGTACTTC
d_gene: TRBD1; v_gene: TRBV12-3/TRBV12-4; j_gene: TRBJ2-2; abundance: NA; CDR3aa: CASGQGAAGELFF; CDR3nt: TGTGCCAGCGGACAGGGGGCGGCCGGGGAGCTGTTTTTT
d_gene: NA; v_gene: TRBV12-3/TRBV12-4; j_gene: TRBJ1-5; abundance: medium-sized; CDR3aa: CVSCRGGNQPQHF; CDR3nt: TGTGTCAGCTGTCGGGGTGGCAATCAGCCCCAGCATTTT
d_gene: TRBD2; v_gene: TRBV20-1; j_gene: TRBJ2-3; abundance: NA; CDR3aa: CSAWTSGNADTRYF; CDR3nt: TGCAGTGCTTGGACTAGCGGGAACGCAGATACGCGGTATTTT
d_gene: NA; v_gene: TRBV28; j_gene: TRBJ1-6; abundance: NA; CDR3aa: CASSFEGSPLHF; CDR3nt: TGTGCCAGCAGTTTCGAGGGGTCACCCCTCCACTTT
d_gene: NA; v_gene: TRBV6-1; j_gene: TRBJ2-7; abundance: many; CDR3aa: CASSGTFLSYEQYF; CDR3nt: TGTGCCAGCAGCGGGACTTTTCTCTCCTACGAGCAGTACTTC
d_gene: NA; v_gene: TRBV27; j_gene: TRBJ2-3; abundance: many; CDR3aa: CASSLLGQRSTDTQYF; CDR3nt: TGTGCCAGCAGTTTATTAGGACAGCGAAGCACAGATACGCAGTATTTT
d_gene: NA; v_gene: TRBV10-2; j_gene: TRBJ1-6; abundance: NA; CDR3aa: CASSEPGAPLHF; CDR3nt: TGCGCCAGCAGTGAGCCGGGTGCACCCCTCCACTTT
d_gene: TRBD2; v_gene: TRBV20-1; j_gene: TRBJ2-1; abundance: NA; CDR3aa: CSARLAGANEQFF; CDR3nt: TGCAGTGCTAGACTAGCGGGGGCCAATGAGCAGTTCTTC
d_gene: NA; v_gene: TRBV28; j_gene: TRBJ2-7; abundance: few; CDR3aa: CASSRGPEQYF; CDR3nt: TGTGCCAGCAGCCGTGGTCCCGAGCAGTACTTC
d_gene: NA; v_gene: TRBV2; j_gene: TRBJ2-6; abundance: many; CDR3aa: CASGRPGANVLTF; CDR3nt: TGTGCCAGCGGGAGACCTGGGGCCAACGTCCTGACTTTC
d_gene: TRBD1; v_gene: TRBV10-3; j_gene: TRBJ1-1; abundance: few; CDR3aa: CAISESRQGMTTEAFF; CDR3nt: TGTGCCATCAGTGAGTCGCGACAGGGTATGACCACTGAAGCTTTCTTT
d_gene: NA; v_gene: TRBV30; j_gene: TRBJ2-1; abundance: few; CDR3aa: CAWSVSFYSRGENEQFF; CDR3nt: TGTGCCTGGAGTGTTAGCTTTTACTCCAGGGGAGAGAATGAGCAGTTCTTC
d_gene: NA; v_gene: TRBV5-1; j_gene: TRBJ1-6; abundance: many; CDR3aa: CASSLGSRDNSPLHF; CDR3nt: TGCGCCAGCAGCTTGGGATCCAGGGATAATTCACCCCTCCACTTT
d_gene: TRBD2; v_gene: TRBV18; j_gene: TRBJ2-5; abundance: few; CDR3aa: CASSPPRGERDQETQYF; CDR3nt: TGTGCCAGCTCACCACCGCGGGGGGAAAGGGACCAAGAGACCCAGTACTTC
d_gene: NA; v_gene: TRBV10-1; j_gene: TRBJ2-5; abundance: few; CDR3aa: CAFQGSKETQYF; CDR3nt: TGCGCCTTCCAGGGCAGCAAAGAGACCCAGTACTTC
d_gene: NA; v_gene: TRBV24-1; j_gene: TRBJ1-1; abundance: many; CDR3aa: CATSEGGRRGTEAFF; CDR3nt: TGTGCCACCAGTGAGGGGGGGCGCCGGGGCACTGAAGCTTTCTTT
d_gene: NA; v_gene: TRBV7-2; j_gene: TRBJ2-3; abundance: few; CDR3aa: CASSLNLDLSDTQYF; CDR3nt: TGTGCCAGCAGCTTGAATCTGGACTTATCAGATACGCAGTATTTT
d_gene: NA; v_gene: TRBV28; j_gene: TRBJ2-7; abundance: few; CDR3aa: CASSLIGSAEQYF; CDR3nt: TGTGCCAGCAGTTTAATTGGAAGCGCCGAGCAGTACTTC
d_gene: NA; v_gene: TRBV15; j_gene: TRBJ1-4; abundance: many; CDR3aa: CATSGRAMGNEKLFF; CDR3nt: TGTGCCACCAGCGGCCGGGCTATGGGGAATGAAAAACTGTTTTTT
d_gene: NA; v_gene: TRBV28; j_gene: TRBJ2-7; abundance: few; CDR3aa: CASITGVEQYF; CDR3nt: TGTGCCAGCATTACTGGAGTGGAGCAGTACTTC
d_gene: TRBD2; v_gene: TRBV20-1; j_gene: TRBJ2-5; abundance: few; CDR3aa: CSAREVRLAASAQYF; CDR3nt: TGCAGTGCTAGAGAAGTTCGACTAGCGGCCTCGGCCCAGTACTTC
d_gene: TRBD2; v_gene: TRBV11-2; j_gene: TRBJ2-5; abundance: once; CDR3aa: CASSLGLAGAETQYF; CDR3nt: TGTGCCAGCAGCTTAGGGCTAGCGGGAGCAGAGACCCAGTACTTC
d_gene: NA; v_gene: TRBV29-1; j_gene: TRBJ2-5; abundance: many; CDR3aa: CSVGQGASGETQYF; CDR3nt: TGCAGCGTTGGCCAGGGGGCTAGCGGAGAGACCCAGTACTTC
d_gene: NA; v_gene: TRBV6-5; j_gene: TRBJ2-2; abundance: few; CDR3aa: CASSPAGNYAGELFF; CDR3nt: TGTGCCAGCAGCCCCGCCGGGAACTACGCCGGGGAGCTGTTTTTT
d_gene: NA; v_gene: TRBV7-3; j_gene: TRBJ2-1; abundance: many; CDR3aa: CASSPIPRASYNEQFF; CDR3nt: TGTGCCAGCAGCCCTATACCGCGGGCCTCCTACAATGAGCAGTTCTTC
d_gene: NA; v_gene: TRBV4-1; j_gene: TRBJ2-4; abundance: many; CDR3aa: CASSQPLQTSRGNIQYF; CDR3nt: TGCGCCAGCAGCCAACCCCTTCAGACTAGTCGGGGGAACATTCAGTACTTC
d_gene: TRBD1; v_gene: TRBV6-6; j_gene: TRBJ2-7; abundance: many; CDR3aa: CASVWDRGYEQYF; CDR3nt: TGTGCCAGCGTCTGGGACAGGGGATACGAGCAGTACTTC
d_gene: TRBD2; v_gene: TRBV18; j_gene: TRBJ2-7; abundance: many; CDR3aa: CASSSRQGAGGYEQYF; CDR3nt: TGTGCCAGCTCCTCCCGGCAGGGAGCCGGGGGGTACGAGCAGTACTTC
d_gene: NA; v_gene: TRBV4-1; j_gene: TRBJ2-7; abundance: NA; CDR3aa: CASSQGTPYEQYF; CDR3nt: TGCGCCAGCAGCCAAGGGACACCTTACGAGCAGTACTTC
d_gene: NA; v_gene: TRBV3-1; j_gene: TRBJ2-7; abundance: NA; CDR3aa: CASTGVSYEQYF; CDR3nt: TGTGCCAGCACAGGGGTTTCCTACGAGCAGTACTTC
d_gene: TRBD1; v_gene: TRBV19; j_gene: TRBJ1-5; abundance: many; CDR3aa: CATQDRQDQPQHF; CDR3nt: TGTGCCACCCAGGACAGGCAAGATCAGCCCCAGCATTTT
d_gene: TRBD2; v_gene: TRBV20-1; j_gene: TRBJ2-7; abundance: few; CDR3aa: CSAETTGTNSYEQYF; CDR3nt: TGCAGTGCTGAAACTACCGGGACTAACTCCTACGAGCAGTACTTC